The present TCR beta chain was sequenced within a study of regulatory T cells in long-lasting Graves disease. This CDR3 region has 15 residues. The germline V gene has CDR1 SGHRS and CDR2 YFSETQ. V shed 4 bases and J shed 1 base, with 12 bases lying between them. There are many counts of this clonotype. With iRepertoire HTBI primers and Arm-PCR of CDR3 regions, TCR beta libraries were built. TCRdb used MiXCR to reprocess the multiplex PCR reads, holding one entry per CDR3 protein. The table lists around 400,000 distinct CDR3 sequences, 15% to 17% of them singletons, with 22% in the top ten. Time point defined: newly diagnosed GD, antithyroid drugs for less than 3 months. PBMC-extracted RNA yielded the TCR library. Roughly 10 milliliters of peripheral blood were taken and placed in EDTA tubes.

This TCR was recovered from a female donor with Graves disease. Sequences were derived from peripheral blood mononuclear cells (PBMCs), sampled at new diagnosis, from a patient treated with antithyroid drugs. The rearrangement links TRBV5-1 to TRBJ1-5; tentative D call: TRBD1 (6 bases). CDR3 sequence reads: CASSRTGQSNQPQHF. The CDR3 nucleotides are TGCGCCAGCAGCCGCACAGGGCAGAGCAATCAGCCCCAGCATTTT.